Presented here are 22 T cell receptor beta chains from one specimen sequenced in a study of T cells expressing NK-cell markers. For each CDR3 protein, TCRdb gives one entry from its re-call of the 5' RACE reads, without DNA. The data include 450,000 to 600,000 distinct CDR3 sequences; the top ten clones carry less than 4.5%. Sequencing used blood T cells: a sorted CD56 or NKG2C T cell subset, CD4+ or CD8+ T cells, or bulk PBMC T cells (not recorded which). The receptors were gathered from a man younger than 35 in good health.

The chain has TRBV5-1 and TRBJ2-2; without DNA, the TCRdb call of TRBD2 cannot be checked. CDR3 length: 17 residues. Per the germline V gene, CDR1 is SGHRS and CDR2 is YFSETQ. The CDR3 sequence is CASSSGLAPSNTGELFF.

The chain uses TRBV20-1 and TRBJ2-3; absent DNA, TCRdb's TRBD1 call cannot be checked. Germline CDR1 and CDR2: DFQATT and SNEGSKA (reference sequence). The length of the CDR3 is 13 residues. CDR3: CSALEQGTDTQYF.

This chain connects TRBV5-1 to TRBJ2-3; the TCRdb D gene call, TRBD2, has no DNA to confirm it. The CDR3 is made up of 17 amino acids. The germline V gene encodes CDR1 SGHRS and CDR2 YFSETQ. Here the CDR3 reads CASSLAPGRESLATQYF.

The V gene is TRBV18, the J gene TRBJ2-1; TCRdb returns TRBD1, unconfirmable since there is no DNA. The CDR3 spans 16 residues. CDR1 KGHSH and CDR2 LQKENI come from the germline V gene. The CDR3 reads CATSPRQASSYNEQFF.

The chain links TRBV12-3 or TRBV12-4 to TRBJ1-5; TCRdb calls TRBD1, which cannot be checked without DNA. This CDR3 spans 14 amino acids. CDR3 residues: CASSRTGERQPQHF.

The V call is TRBV4-1, the J call TRBJ2-5; TCRdb reports TRBD1, a call that lacks DNA to check it against. Germline V CDR1 and CDR2: MGHRA, YSYEKL. The CDR3 length is 16 residues. The chain's CDR3 is CASSQGQQGARETQYF.

The rearrangement joins TRBV7-8 to TRBJ2-1; TCRdb indicates TRBD1, and absent DNA this call remains unverified. The length of the CDR3 is 15 residues. The germline gives CDR1 SGHVS, CDR2 FQNEAQ. The chain's CDR3 is CASSPDRVVYNEQFF.

The chain employs TRBV29-1 and TRBJ1-6; TCRdb calls TRBD1, which cannot be checked without DNA. Germline assignment: CDR1 SQVTM and CDR2 ANQGSEA. The CDR3 covers 12 residues. CDR3 sequence reads: CSVNRVDSPLHF.

V and J are TRBV7-2 and TRBJ2-5; TCRdb reports TRBD2, a call that lacks DNA to check it against. The CDR3 has 14 residues. Germline CDR1 SGHTA, CDR2 FQGNSA. The CDR3 loop reads CASSSGGVGETQYF.

The V call is TRBV12-3 or TRBV12-4, the J call TRBJ2-3. This CDR3 is built from 14 residues. This chain's CDR3 is CASSPAGPTYTQYF.

J is TRBJ2-2 and V is TRBV30; TCRdb designates TRBD1, a call that cannot be tested without DNA. Germline V gives CDR1 GTSNPN, CDR2 SVGIG (reference sequence). This CDR3 contains 14 residues. The CDR3 loop is CAWSATGITGELFF. Variable domain in full (rest from reference TRBV30 and TRBJ2-2): SQTIHQWPATLVQPVGSPLSLECTVEGTSNPNLYWYRQAAGRGLQLLFYSVGIGQISSEVPQNLSASRPQDRQFILSSKKLLLSDSGFYLCAWSATGITGELFFGEGSRLTVL.

The chain couples TRBV10-3 to TRBJ2-5; without DNA, the TCRdb call of TRBD1 cannot be checked. The CDR3 spans 14 residues. Germline V gene data show CDR1 as ENHRY and CDR2 as SYGVKD. The CDR3 loop is CAIAPGQGLETQYF.

The rearrangement links TRBV19 to TRBJ2-3; TCRdb gives TRBD2 as the D gene, but with no DNA this cannot be confirmed. Germline CDR1 is LNHDA and CDR2 is SQIVND (reference sequence). This CDR3 is 15 amino acids long. The CDR3 protein is CASSPRSPSTDTQYF.

The chain joins TRBV2 to TRBJ2-5; TCRdb calls TRBD1, which cannot be checked without DNA. Germline V CDR1 and CDR2: SNHLY, FYNNEI. The CDR3 spans 12 residues. This CDR3 reads CASGGRVKTQYF.

The chain employs TRBV12-3 or TRBV12-4 and TRBJ1-2. This CDR3 has 13 amino acids. CDR3 loop: CASTQGLTRGYTF.

The CDR3: CASSWGKGEQYF. The chain carries TRBV5-4 and TRBJ2-7. The CDR3 runs 12 residues. Looked up from germline, CDR1 is SGHNT and CDR2 is YYREEE (reference sequence).

The genes are TRBV3-1 and TRBJ2-6. The CDR3 runs 17 residues. CDR1 is LGHDT, CDR2 YNNKEL, per germline (reference sequence). This chain's CDR3 is CASSPIAGGSGANVLTF.

V is TRBV4-3 and J is TRBJ1-5. The germline gives CDR1 LGHNA, CDR2 YSLEER. The CDR3 has 15 amino acids. The CDR3 sequence: CASSQERGGNQPQHF.

This chain connects TRBV7-9 to TRBJ1-2. The CDR3 totals 15 residues. CDR1 SEHNR and CDR2 FQNEAQ come from the germline V gene (reference sequence). The CDR3 sequence: CASSQRTGTADGYTF.

The V gene is TRBV4-3, the J gene TRBJ1-5; TCRdb outputs TRBD1, but without DNA this stays unchecked. Germline V lookup: CDR1 LGHNA, CDR2 YSLEER. This CDR3 is built from 15 residues. Here the CDR3 reads CASSPGVQSNQPQHF.

This chain connects TRBV10-3 to TRBJ2-5; lacking DNA, the TRBD2 call made by TCRdb goes unchecked. This CDR3 has 12 amino acids. CDR1 and CDR2 from the germline V gene are ENHRY and SYGVKD. The CDR3 reads CAIGGHGETQYF.

The chain is built from TRBV5-1 and TRBJ2-1; TCRdb reports TRBD1, a call that lacks DNA to check it against. The CDR3 runs 20 residues. Germline CDR1 is SGHRS and CDR2 is YFSETQ. Here the CDR3 reads CASSIKIQRGNRGGSDEQFF.